This TCR beta chain was sequenced in a study of shared clonotypes between healthy human individuals. Study-wide results and caveats: Naive subsets usually exceeded memory subsets in estimated richness.

This clone has just one count. The antigen remains unidentified. Repertoires were generated with immunoSEQ multiplex PCR, while TCRdb's copy carries only in-frame clones and drops some. The data contain a few hundred thousand clones, 90% to 98% of them singletons. Germline CDR1 KGHSH, CDR2 LQKENI. Trimming shortened V by 2 bases and J by 4 bases, and 12 bases separated the two germline ends. The CDR3 is 15 residues long. With CCR7-negative CD45RA+ TemRA cells, CD45RO+ cells were combined in CD8 memory. Source material: memory CD8+ T cells sorted from blood. The subset denotes: CD45RO+ cells pooled with CCR7-negative TemRA cells. The chain has TRBV18 and TRBJ1-3, with a weak D call TRBD1 (5 bases). This clonotype was sampled from a man under 40 in good health. CDR3 sequence: CASSPFEGEGNTIYF. DNA of the CDR3: TGTGCCAGCTCACCATTTGAAGGGGAGGGAAACACCATATATTTT.